This T cell receptor beta chain was recorded in a study of cytomegalovirus exposure and HLA in healthy donors. Study conclusions and caveats: Some TCR beta chains (roughly 160 of them) were listed as cytomegalovirus-associated. Subsequent analysis showed first-cohort TCR clusters tending to co-occur in around 110 validation repertoires.

Generated by immunoSEQ multiplex PCR, the TCRdb table keeps only in-frame clones and is missing some. The profile shows 150,000 or so clones, approximately 87% of them singletons. The donors were part of the roughly 130-subject validation cohort, which stood apart from the roughly 670-subject first cohort. Notes on this clone: Its target is not known.

Sequencing input: PBMCs. The TCR originated in a woman in her twenties or thirties in good health and CMV-seronegative.

The CDR3 bases are TGTGCCAGCAGCTCAGGGGACAGGATTCACAATGAGCAGTTCTTC. The encoded protein is CASSSGDRIHNEQFF. The chain joins TRBV7-9 to TRBJ2-1, with 8 nucleotides matching TRBD1. CDR1 and CDR2 (germline): SEHNR, FQNEAQ (reference sequence). The CDR3 extends over 15 amino acids. Trimming removed 4 bases from V and 5 bases from J; junction bases left unmatched: 7.